The present entry profiles one T cell receptor (beta chain) with its context. Its antigen is not identified. The data belong to a study of Tregs in tolerant kidney transplant recipients. The nonmyeloablative bone marrow transplants came from related graft donors, with transient mixed chimerism. The protocol was immunoSEQ multiplex PCR, while the TCRdb copy is restricted to in-frame clones and leaves out a portion. Among 75,000 to 100,000 clones, 80% to 95% were seen once, and the ten largest hold 1.5% to 2%. V lost 4 bases to trimming and J lost 2 bases, with 10 bases between them. The CDR3 length is 14 residues. In germline, CDR1 is SGHTA, CDR2 FQGTGA. General study findings and limits: In tolerant patients, donor-specific Tregs outgrew total Tregs, suggesting antigen-driven expansion.

V gene TRBV7-3 combines with J gene TRBJ2-3; no reliable D call. Specimen: CD4+ T cells from blood (PBMCs), collected 12 months after the transplant. The TCR was taken from a human patient who received a combined kidney and bone marrow transplant. Some T cells may have come from the graft donor. CDR3 in DNA: TGTGCCAGCAGCTCCAGCGAAACCACAGATACGCAGTATTTT. Amino acids: CASSSSETTDTQYF.